The rows below give T cell receptor beta chains drawn from one sample of a study of blood T cells in healthy people across ages. Each CDR3 protein is one row after TCRdb ran MiXCR on the 5' RACE reads. Of around 1,500,000 distinct CDR3 sequences listed, 42% are singletons. Sequencing was performed on blood. The source of these receptors is a woman under 30 in good health. Both conserved end residues are part of each CDR3. D genes are given only for firm matches. For some rows the clone size is stated as once, few or many, or as a class when expanded; others skip it.

J gene	V gene	D gene	clone size	CDR3 DNA	CDR3 protein
TRBJ2-7	TRBV6-1	-	-	TGTGCCAGCAATGAATCCGGATTCGATCCCTACGAGCAGTACTTC	CASNESGFDPYEQYF
TRBJ2-1	TRBV12-3/TRBV12-4	-	-	TGTGCCAGCAGACTACCACCCGGGACTTCGTTCTTC	CASRLPPGTSFF
TRBJ2-2	TRBV20-1	-	-	TGCAGTGCTAGCCTCGGGGGGCCAAACACCGGGGAGCTGTTTTTT	CSASLGGPNTGELFF
TRBJ2-5	TRBV7-9	TRBD2	-	TGTGCCAGCAGCTCCCTTGGACTAGCGGAACAAGAGACCCAGTACTTC	CASSSLGLAEQETQYF
TRBJ2-7	TRBV6-1	TRBD1	few	TGTGCCGGAAGGACAGGGATCGAGCAGTACTTC	CAGRTGIEQYF
TRBJ2-5	TRBV24-1	-	few	TGTGCCACCAGTGATCCCCTAGAGACCCAGTACTTC	CATSDPLETQYF
TRBJ2-5	TRBV5-1	-	once	TGCGCCAGCAGAGACGGGTCTCGGAAGTACTTC	CASRDGSRKYF
TRBJ1-5	TRBV12-3/TRBV12-4	TRBD1	-	TGTGCCAGCAGCGGACAGGGGTCCTATCAGCCCCAGCATTTT	CASSGQGSYQPQHF
TRBJ2-3	TRBV5-1	-	few	TGCGCCAGCAGCCCGGCCACTACTGCTAGCACAGATACGCAGTATTTT	CASSPATTASTDTQYF
TRBJ1-4	TRBV5-1	-	few	TGCGCCAGCAGCTCCGCGCCGGGGGCTAATGAAAAACTGTTTTTT	CASSSAPGANEKLFF
TRBJ2-7	TRBV4-1	TRBD2	-	TGCGCCAGCAGCCAACGGGGACTAGATTCCTCCTACGAGCAGTACTTC	CASSQRGLDSSYEQYF
TRBJ1-1	TRBV3-1	-	-	TGTGCCAGCAGCCACCCCAGATGGCCGAACACTGAAGCTTTCTTT	CASSHPRWPNTEAFF
TRBJ2-3	TRBV3-1	TRBD2	-	TGTGCCAGCAGCCAAGATAACCCTAGCGGGGGGGCGGCAGATACGCAGTATTTT	CASSQDNPSGGAADTQYF
TRBJ2-7	TRBV14	TRBD1	few	TGTGCCAGCAGCCGCTCGATAGGGGGCGAGGGAATCTACGAGCAGTACTTC	CASSRSIGGEGIYEQYF
TRBJ2-1	TRBV6-6	TRBD1	-	TGTGCCAGCACCAAACAGCGGACAGGGCCCAATGAGCAGTTCTTC	CASTKQRTGPNEQFF
TRBJ2-5	TRBV29-1	-	few	TGCAGCGTTGAAGGAGGCCGACTAGTGAATGAGCAGTACTTC	CSVEGGRLVNEQYF
TRBJ1-2	TRBV2	-	-	TGTGCCAGCAGTGACGACAGTGGCCCCTATGGCTACACCTTC	CASSDDSGPYGYTF
TRBJ2-6	TRBV5-1	-	-	TGCGCCAGCACCTCATCTGGGGCCAACGTCCTGACTTTC	CASTSSGANVLTF
TRBJ2-1	TRBV20-1	TRBD2	-	TGCAGTGCGGGGGGACTAGCGGGGGCCCAGCAGTTCTTC	CSAGGLAGAQQFF
TRBJ2-5	TRBV7-9	TRBD1	-	TGTGCCAGCAGCCTCGTCGGGACAGGGGGCGCGGTGGGTGAGACCCAGTACTTC	CASSLVGTGGAVGETQYF
TRBJ1-5	TRBV4-2	-	few	TGTGCCAGCAGTCATGGGACGTTGGCGAATCAGCCCCAGCATTTT	CASSHGTLANQPQHF
TRBJ1-5	TRBV6-2/TRBV6-3	-	-	TGTGCCAGCAAGATTGATGGGACACAGTATCAGCCCCAGCATTTT	CASKIDGTQYQPQHF
TRBJ2-7	TRBV11-2	-	-	TGTGCCAGCAGCTTTGCCCGCTCCTACGAGCAGTACTTC	CASSFARSYEQYF
TRBJ2-5	TRBV9	TRBD2	-	TGTGCCAGCAGCGTAGATTGGCTAGCGGGTGAGACCCAGTACTTC	CASSVDWLAGETQYF
TRBJ1-6	TRBV12-3/TRBV12-4	TRBD1	few	TGTGCCAGCAGTTGGGACAGGTATAATTCACCCCTCCACTTT	CASSWDRYNSPLHF
TRBJ2-1	TRBV5-1	-	-	TGCGCCAGCAGCCCCGAGACAGTCTCCTACAATGAGCAGTTCTTC	CASSPETVSYNEQFF
TRBJ2-4	TRBV21-1	-	few	TGTGCCGGCAGCAAAGGGGCAGGGGGTACGGGTGAGCAGTACTTC	CAGSKGAGGTGEQYF
TRBJ2-2	TRBV6-5	-	-	TGTGCCAGCTCCAAGACCAGTTTAATCACCGGGGAGCTGTTTTTT	CASSKTSLITGELFF
TRBJ2-7	TRBV15	TRBD1	-	TGTGCCACCAGCAGACGCACAGGGGGATTTTACAATGAGCAGTACTTC	CATSRRTGGFYNEQYF
TRBJ1-1	TRBV5-5	-	-	TGTGCCAGCAGACATACAGCCAACACTGAAGCTTTCTTT	CASRHTANTEAFF
TRBJ2-1	TRBV5-1	TRBD2	few	TGCGCCAGCAGCTTGGTCAGTAGCGGGAGCTCCTACAATGAGCAGTTCTTC	CASSLVSSGSSYNEQFF
TRBJ1-2	TRBV5-1	-	-	TGCGCCAGCAGCCCGGAGCCGGGACGGGGCACTGGGTTCTATGGCTACACCTTC	CASSPEPGRGTGFYGYTF
TRBJ1-1	TRBV6-6	TRBD1	-	TGTGCCAGCAGCCCCCTGGGACAGGGCCACACTGAAGCTTTCTTT	CASSPLGQGHTEAFF
TRBJ1-2	TRBV29-1	-	many	TGCAGCGTGCCCGGCGGGGCACTTGGCTACACCTTC	CSVPGGALGYTF
TRBJ2-1	TRBV4-2	-	-	TGTGCCAGCAGCCAAGGTGGGGGATACTCCTACAATGAGCAGTTCTTC	CASSQGGGYSYNEQFF
TRBJ2-1	TRBV27	-	few	TGTGCCAGCAGCTATCGGCTAACAACCTACAATGAGCAGTTCTTC	CASSYRLTTYNEQFF
TRBJ2-3	TRBV6-5	TRBD2	few	TGTGCCAGCAGCCTTAGCGGGGGCCAGAACACAGATACGCAGTATTTT	CASSLSGGQNTDTQYF
TRBJ1-1	TRBV5-1	-	-	TGCGCCAGCAGCCCCCGACCGGGAACCAACACTGAAGCTTTCTTT	CASSPRPGTNTEAFF
TRBJ2-7	TRBV14	TRBD1	few	TGTGCCAGCAGCCTCCGACAGGGGATAGAAGGGTACGAGCAGTACTTC	CASSLRQGIEGYEQYF
TRBJ2-1	TRBV6-6	-	many	TGTGCCAGCAGCTACGGCGGGGTGTACAATGAGCAGTTCTTC	CASSYGGVYNEQFF